The 22 T cell receptor beta chains given below trace back to one sample, sequenced in a study of blood T cell repertoires in COVID-19. Generated by immunoSEQ multiplex PCR, the TCRdb table keeps only in-frame clones and is missing some. The sample records 200,000 to 250,000 clones, around four fifths being singletons. What was sequenced was peripheral blood. These receptor sequences come from a man aged 25 to 40 with active or convalescent COVID-19.

The chain couples TRBV4-3 to TRBJ2-1, with 8 bases lining up with TRBD2. The CDR3 consists of 15 residues. Germline trimming cut 4 bases from V and 1 base from J; bases unmatched to any gene: 3. Germline loops: CDR1 LGHNA, CDR2 YSLEER. The CDR3 sequence: CASSLTSGSYNEQFF. The CDR3 coding sequence is TGCGCCAGCAGCCTAACTAGCGGATCCTACAATGAGCAGTTCTTC.

The chain recombines TRBV6-5 with TRBJ1-1; unclear D gene. Germline V CDR1 and CDR2: MNHEY, SVGAGI. V gave up 6 bases and J gave up 7 bases, with 9 bases separating them. This CDR3 is built from 11 residues. CDR3 protein: CASSRFSEAFF. CDR3 nucleotides: TGTGCCAGCAGCCGATTCAGTGAAGCTTTCTTT.

The V gene is TRBV7-2, the J gene TRBJ2-7; 8 bases align to TRBD2. CDR3 length: 15 amino acids. Trimming took 5 bases from V and 2 from J; bases not matched to a gene: 8. Per germline, CDR1 SGHTA and CDR2 FQGNSA. Here the CDR3 DNA reads TGTGCCAGCAGCCCAGCTCTGGGACTAGCCTACGAGCAGTACTTC. Translation: CASSPALGLAYEQYF.

V gene TRBV2 combines with J gene TRBJ2-3, with D hard to call. This CDR3 has 14 residues. Trimming shortened V by 9 bases and J by 3 bases, and 16 bases separated the two germline ends. Per germline, CDR1 SNHLY and CDR2 FYNNEI. CDR3 DNA sequence: TGTGCCAGTGATGACACAGTTGGGACAGATACGCAGTATTTT. Its protein product is CASDDTVGTDTQYF.

The chain carries TRBV14 and TRBJ1-6; D not certain. Per germline, CDR1 SGHDN and CDR2 FVKESK. The germline V and J ends were trimmed by 4 bases and 4 bases, with 17 bases remaining between them. This CDR3 is built from 17 residues. The CDR3 reads CASSPRDVALYNSPLHF. The CDR3 coding sequence is TGTGCCAGCAGCCCCCGGGATGTCGCATTATATAATTCACCCCTCCACTTT.

The chain employs TRBV7-8 and TRBJ2-7; D might be TRBD1 (6 bases). From germline, CDR1 is SGHVS and CDR2 FQNEAQ. The ends were cut back, 1 base at V and 6 bases at J, with 19 bases in the middle. There are 16 residues in the CDR3. CDR3 protein: CASSLGLRQGKSEQYF. The CDR3 bases are TGTGCCAGCAGCTTAGGACTTCGTCAGGGGAAAAGCGAGCAGTACTTC.

The chain couples TRBV3-1 (or the pseudogene TRBV3-2) to TRBJ1-1, with 10 bases identical to TRBD1. Germline V CDR1 and CDR2: LGHDT, YNNKEL (reference sequence). The CDR3 sequence is 13 residues long. The V gene end was trimmed by 3 bases and the J gene end by 10 bases; junction bases not matched to a gene: 5. The CDR3 loop reads CASSHDRGLGAFF. In DNA, the CDR3 is TGTGCCAGCAGCCATGACAGGGGGCTGGGAGCTTTCTTT.

This clone was detected only once. The rearrangement uses TRBV28 and TRBJ2-7; no clear D gene. This CDR3 has 12 amino acids. The germline gives CDR1 MDHEN, CDR2 SYDVKM. V lost 3 bases and J 2 bases, leaving 5 bases between the germline ends. CDR3 nucleotide sequence: TGTGCCAGCAGTTTCGCGGCCTACGAGCAGTACTTC. Protein sequence: CASSFAAYEQYF.

V is TRBV30 and J is TRBJ1-4; D ambiguous. V gave up 2 bases and J gave up 1 base, with 8 bases separating them. Germline CDR1 and CDR2: GTSNPN and SVGIG (reference sequence). CDR3 length: 14 residues. CDR3 nucleotides: TGTGCCTGGAGTCTCAGTCGAACTAATGAAAAACTGTTTTTT. It encodes CAWSLSRTNEKLFF.

This clone was detected only a few times. The genes are TRBV3-1 (or the pseudogene TRBV3-2) and TRBJ2-1; 10 bases line up with TRBD2. Losses at the gene ends were 2 bases for V and 3 bases for J; bases not matched to a gene: 7. This CDR3 comprises 17 residues. Germline V gene sequence: CDR1 LGHDT, CDR2 YNNKEL (reference sequence). The CDR3 loop is CASSQLSSGGIYNEQFF. CDR3 nucleotide sequence: TGTGCCAGCAGCCAATTATCTAGCGGGGGTATCTACAATGAGCAGTTCTTC.

Only a few counts were recorded for this clone. V gene TRBV6-5 combines with J gene TRBJ1-1; possibly TRBD1 for D (5 bases). The CDR3 has 15 amino acids. V was cut by 4 bases and J by 2 bases, with 14 bases left in between. Per the germline V gene, CDR1 is MNHEY and CDR2 is SVGAGI. This CDR3 is CASSSPGRANTEAFF. CDR3 bases: TGTGCCAGCAGTTCTCCCGGCAGGGCTAACACTGAAGCTTTCTTT.

This rearrangement joins TRBV6-6 to TRBJ2-5; 9 bases are shared with TRBD1. The J segment lost 5 bases and the V segment lost 5 bases, leaving 6 bases of the junction unmatched. The CDR3 is 14 residues long. The V gene's germline CDR1 is MNHNY and CDR2 SVGAGI (reference sequence). The CDR3 DNA reads TGTGCCAGCAGTACAGGGGGCGTTGGGGAGACCCAGTACTTC. The encoded protein is CASSTGGVGETQYF.

Only one count was recorded for this clone. The J gene is TRBJ1-6, the V gene TRBV27; D unclear. V was cut by 5 bases and J by 4 bases, with 15 bases left in between. The CDR3 covers 16 residues. Per germline, CDR1 MNHEY and CDR2 SMNVEV (reference sequence). CDR3 bases: TGTGCCAGCAGTCCCCTCCTGCAGTATTATAATTCACCCCTCCACTTT. Protein sequence: CASSPLLQYYNSPLHF.

The chain recombines TRBV7-9 with TRBJ1-2, with a possible D match to TRBD1 (6 bases). V was trimmed by 5 bases and J by 4 bases, leaving 8 bases between them. This CDR3 region has 12 residues. Germline V gives CDR1 SEHNR, CDR2 FQNEAQ (reference sequence). In DNA, the CDR3 is TGTGCCAGCAGCCCACAGGGCTATGGCTACACCTTC. Protein: CASSPQGYGYTF.

The CDR3, as DNA: TGTGCCAGCTCATCAACAGGGGTAGATTCACCCCTCCACTTT. It yields the protein CASSSTGVDSPLHF. The chain recombines TRBV18 with TRBJ1-6; 7 bases align to TRBD1. The V gene's germline CDR1 is KGHSH and CDR2 LQKENI. The V segment lost 5 bases and the J segment 8 bases; nucleotides outside the gene matches: 6. This CDR3 has 14 amino acids.

The genes are TRBV20-1 and TRBJ1-1; the D is unclear. Per germline, CDR1 DFQATT and CDR2 SNEGSKA (reference sequence). With 3 bases removed from V and 2 bases from J, the gap between germline ends came to 13 bases. The CDR3 is made up of 14 amino acids. Written as DNA, the CDR3 is TGCAGTGCTAGTTGGCGTACAGTCAACACTGAAGCTTTCTTT. This codes for CSASWRTVNTEAFF.

This chain joins TRBV2 and TRBJ2-3, with TRBD2 matching 8 bases. Unmatched junction bases numbered 8, after V lost 7 bases and J lost 5 bases. Germline V lookup: CDR1 SNHLY, CDR2 FYNNEI. CDR3 length: 14 residues. In DNA form, the CDR3 reads TGTGCCAGCATGGAGCGGGAGTGGGGAGATACGCAGTATTTT. It specifies CASMEREWGDTQYF.

The V and J genes are TRBV5-6 and TRBJ1-1, with a weak D call TRBD1 (5 bases). Germline V CDR1 and CDR2: SGHDT, YYEEEE. The CDR3 covers 16 residues. V was cut by 0 bases and J by 0 bases, with 12 bases left in between. This CDR3 is CASSLGGPAMNTEAFF. CDR3 DNA sequence: TGTGCCAGCAGCTTGGGGGGCCCAGCCATGAACACTGAAGCTTTCTTT.

The rearrangement joins TRBV5-1 to TRBJ1-1, with D possibly matching TRBD1 (6 bases). The CDR3 has 13 residues. The V end was cut by 4 bases, the J end by 1 base, with 8 bases between. Per the germline V gene, CDR1 is SGHRS and CDR2 is YFSETQ. In DNA form, the CDR3 reads TGCGCCAGCAGCGTAGGGGGGAACACTGAAGCTTTCTTT. Its protein is CASSVGGNTEAFF.

This clone was recorded a few times. This chain connects TRBV28 to TRBJ1-1, with TRBD1 matching over 7 bases. The CDR3 runs 15 residues. Germline CDR1 is MDHEN and CDR2 is SYDVKM. The V segment lost 6 bases and the J segment 4 bases; nucleotides outside the gene matches: 11. The CDR3: CASRIQGSGGTEAFF. The CDR3 coding sequence is TGTGCCAGCAGGATACAGGGGTCTGGGGGCACTGAAGCTTTCTTT.

CDR3 region: CASSSDTFSYEQYF. The CDR3 nucleotides read TGTGCCAGCAGCTCGGACACCTTCTCCTACGAGCAGTACTTC. The chain uses TRBV7-9 and TRBJ2-7; a weak D match, TRBD1 (5 bases). The germline V and J ends were trimmed by 4 bases and 0 bases, with 10 bases remaining between them. This CDR3 is built from 14 residues. Germline CDR1 is SEHNR and CDR2 is FQNEAQ (reference sequence).

This sequence joins TRBV27 and TRBJ1-2, with a possible D match to TRBD1 (6 bases). This CDR3 region has 18 residues. V lost 2 bases to trimming and J lost 4 bases, with 23 bases between them. Germline CDR1 and CDR2: MNHEY and SMNVEV (reference sequence). The DNA of the CDR3 is TGTGCCAGCAGTTTACGCCCGGCCAGCAGGGGATTCCTCTATGGCTACACCTTC. This codes for CASSLRPASRGFLYGYTF.